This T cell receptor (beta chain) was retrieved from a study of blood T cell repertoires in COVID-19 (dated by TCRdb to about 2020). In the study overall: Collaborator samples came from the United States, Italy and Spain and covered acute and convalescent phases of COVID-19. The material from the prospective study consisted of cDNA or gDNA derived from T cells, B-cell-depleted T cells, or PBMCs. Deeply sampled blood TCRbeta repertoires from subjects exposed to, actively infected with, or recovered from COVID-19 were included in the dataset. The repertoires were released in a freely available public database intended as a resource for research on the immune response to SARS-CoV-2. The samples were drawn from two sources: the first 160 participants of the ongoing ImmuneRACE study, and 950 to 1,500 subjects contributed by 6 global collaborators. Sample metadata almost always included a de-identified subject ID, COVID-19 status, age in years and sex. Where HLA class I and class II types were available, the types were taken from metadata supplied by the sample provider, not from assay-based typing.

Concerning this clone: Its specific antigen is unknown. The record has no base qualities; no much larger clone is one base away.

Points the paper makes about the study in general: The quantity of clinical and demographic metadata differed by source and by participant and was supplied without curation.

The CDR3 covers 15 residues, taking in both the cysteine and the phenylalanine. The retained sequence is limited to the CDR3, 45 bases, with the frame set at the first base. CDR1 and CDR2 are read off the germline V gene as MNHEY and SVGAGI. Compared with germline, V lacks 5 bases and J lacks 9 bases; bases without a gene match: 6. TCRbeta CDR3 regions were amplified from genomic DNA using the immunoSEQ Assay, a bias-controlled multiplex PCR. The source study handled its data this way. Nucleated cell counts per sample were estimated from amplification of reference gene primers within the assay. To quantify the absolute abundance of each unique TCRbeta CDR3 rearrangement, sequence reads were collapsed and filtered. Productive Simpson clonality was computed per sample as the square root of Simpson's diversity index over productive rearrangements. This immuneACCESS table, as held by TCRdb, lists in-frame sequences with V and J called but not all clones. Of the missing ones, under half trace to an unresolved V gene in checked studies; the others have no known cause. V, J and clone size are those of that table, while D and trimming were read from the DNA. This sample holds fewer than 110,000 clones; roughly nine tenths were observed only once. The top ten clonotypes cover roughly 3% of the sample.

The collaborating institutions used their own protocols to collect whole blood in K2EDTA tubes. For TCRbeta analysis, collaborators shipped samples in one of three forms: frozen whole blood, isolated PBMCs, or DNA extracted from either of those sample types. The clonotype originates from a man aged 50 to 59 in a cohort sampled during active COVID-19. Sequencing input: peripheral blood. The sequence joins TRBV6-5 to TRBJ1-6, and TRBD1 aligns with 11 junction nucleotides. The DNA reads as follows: TGTGCCAGCAGTCCGAGGACAGGGGGCATTTCACCCCTCCACTTT. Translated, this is CASSPRTGGISPLHF.